This T cell receptor (beta chain) was observed in a study of blood T cell repertoires in COVID-19. The overall study: COVID-19 samples from acute and convalescent phases originated in the United States, Italy and Spain. PBMCs, B-cell-depleted T cells, or T cells were the source of the cDNA or gDNA that made up the material.

Trimming stripped 3 bases from V and 0 bases from J, with 12 bases between. Germline-derived CDR1 and CDR2 are LNHDA and SQIVND (reference sequence). The CDR3 runs 16 residues. Original processing notes: Cell counts per sample came from amplifying reference gene primers. Produced via immunoSEQ multiplex PCR; TCRdb's table is partial and in-frame only. Clone size and the V and J calls come from that table; the DNA yielded D and trimming. In the table there are around 45,000 clones, 80% to 90% of which are singletons. Specimen: peripheral blood. The V gene is TRBV19, the J gene TRBJ1-3; D might be TRBD1 (5 bases). The source of this sequence is a man at least 80 years old with acute or convalescent COVID-19. CDR3 region: CASSISSGGSGNTIYF. In DNA form, the CDR3 reads TGTGCCAGTAGTATCAGCTCGGGGGGCTCTGGAAACACCATATATTTT.